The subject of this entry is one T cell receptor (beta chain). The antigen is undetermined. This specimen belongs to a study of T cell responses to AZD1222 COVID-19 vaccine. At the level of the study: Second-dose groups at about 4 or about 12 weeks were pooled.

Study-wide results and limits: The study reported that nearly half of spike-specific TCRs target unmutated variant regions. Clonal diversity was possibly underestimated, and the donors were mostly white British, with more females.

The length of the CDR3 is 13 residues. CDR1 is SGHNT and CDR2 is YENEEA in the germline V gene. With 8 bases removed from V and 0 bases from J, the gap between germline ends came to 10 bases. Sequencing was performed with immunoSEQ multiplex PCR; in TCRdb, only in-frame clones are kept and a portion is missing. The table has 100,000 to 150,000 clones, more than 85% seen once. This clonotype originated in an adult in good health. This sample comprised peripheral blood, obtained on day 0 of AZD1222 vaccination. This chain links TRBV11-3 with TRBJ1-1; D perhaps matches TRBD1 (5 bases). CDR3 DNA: TGTGCCAGCGAGGGACTGATGAACACTGAAGCTTTCTTT. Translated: CASEGLMNTEAFF. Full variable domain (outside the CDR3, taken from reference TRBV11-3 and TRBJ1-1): EAGVVQSPRYKIIEKKQPVAFWCNPISGHNTLYWYLQNLGQGPELLIRYENEEAVDDSQLPKDRFSAERLKGVDSTLKIQPAELGDSAVYLCASEGLMNTEAFFGQGTRLTVV.